This T cell receptor beta chain is from a study of CD8 T cells in ankylosing spondylitis. This clonotype was found many times. The ends were cut back, 5 bases at V and 1 base at J, with 11 bases in the middle. The germline CDR1 and CDR2 sequences are SEHNR and FQNEAQ (reference sequence). The length of the CDR3 is 14 residues. TCRdb recomputed calls from the 5' RACE reads with MiXCR, one row per CDR3 protein. The sample has about 130,000 distinct CDR3 sequences, around 6.6% seen once. The gene calls are TRBV7-9 and TRBJ1-2; D perhaps matches TRBD1 (5 bases). The receptor was isolated from a female donor with ankylosing spondylitis or in good health (not recorded which). The sequencing input was blood, either unsorted or a sorted T cell fraction (not recorded which). This CDR3 is CASSEAGLNYGYTF. CDR3 nucleotide sequence: TGTGCCAGCAGCGAGGCAGGGCTTAACTATGGCTACACCTTC.